The text below deals with one T cell receptor (beta chain). The antigen remains undetermined. These data are taken from a study of a mutant IDH1 vaccine in newly diagnosed glioma. Study at large: Eight vaccinations went to patients in weeks 1, 3, 5, 7, 11, 15, 19, 23. The initiation of vaccination occurred 4-6 weeks after radiotherapy alone, or with temozolomide cycles. Patients were pretreated with radiotherapy, temozolomide, or both, mostly both. Study outcomes and limitations: Most patients, around 93%, showed vaccine-induced immune responses.

Time point in this sample: week 23, last vaccination. A single vaccine dose contained 300 ug of mutant IDH1 20-mer peptide, and topical imiquimod was used with it. Generated by immunoSEQ multiplex PCR, the TCRdb table keeps only in-frame clones and is missing some. The sample lists tens of thousands of clones; about 75% were seen once. The CDR3 extends over 15 amino acids. CDR1 SGHRS and CDR2 YFSETQ come from the germline V gene. V was pared by 4 bases and J by 6 bases, with 8 bases of the junction left unmatched. The TCR originated in a man aged 50-60 years with glioma. The specimen was PBMCs, collected from a glioma patient whose treatment included an IDH1 peptide vaccine. The chain recombines TRBV5-1 with TRBJ1-5, with TRBD1 matching over 9 bases. The CDR3 DNA follows: TGCGCCAGCAGCCCACAGGGGGCGCATGGTCAGCCCCAGCATTTT. This sequence encodes CASSPQGAHGQPQHF.